This T cell receptor beta chain was captured in a study of T cells in Graves' hyperthyroidism and ophthalmopathy. TCR beta CDR3 region amplification was performed from RNA transcripts. A first-round RT-PCR of the TCR CDR3 used the HTBI primer set. Via MiXCR, TCRdb re-called the multiplex PCR reads, giving one row per CDR3 protein. The table shows roughly 350,000 distinct CDR3 sequences, with around 13% occurring only once. Germline V gene data show CDR1 as SGHRS and CDR2 as YFSETQ. V gave up 10 bases and J gave up 4 bases; unmatched junction bases: 11. This CDR3 spans 14 amino acids. The chain couples TRBV5-1 to TRBJ2-3, with TRBD1 matching 8 bases. Sequenced: blood. The clonotype comes from a woman aged 30 to 39 with Graves' ophthalmopathy. CDR3 in amino acids: CAQTTGEFPDTQYF. The CDR3 DNA reads as TGCGCCCAAACGACAGGGGAGTTTCCAGATACGCAGTATTTT.